Listed below are T cell receptor beta chains from one sample, sequenced in a study of CD8+ T cells in alopecia areata. The protocol was immunoSEQ multiplex PCR, while the TCRdb copy is restricted to in-frame clones and leaves out a portion. The table records over 110,000 clones, approximately 49% of them present only once. The sequences come from CD4+ T cells sorted from blood, collected at week 0. These receptor sequences come from a human donor with alopecia areata. CDR3s leave out the opening cysteine and the closing phenylalanine or tryptophan.

>TRBV28|TRBJ1-2
ASAPLPYGYT
>TRBV5-4|TRBJ2-2
ASSRGATSTGELF
>TRBV18|TRBJ2-5
ASSPQETQY
>TRBV5-1|TRBJ2-7
ASSPLIGTGGEQY
>TRBV30|TRBJ2-3
AWRAGQFSDTQY
>TRBV4-1|TRBJ1-2
ASSPETNYGYT
>TRBV9|TRBJ1-2
ASSPPGDGYT
>TRBV30|TRBJ1-2
AWSVDRTYGYT
>TRBV28|TRBJ2-7
ASSPPTSYEQY
>TRBV6-1|TRBJ1-1
ASSVKGGNTEAF
>TRBV7-9|TRBJ2-5
ASSRAGLQETQY
>TRBV5-1|TRBJ2-2
ASRTSGNTGELF
>TRBV29-1|TRBJ2-2
SVSSGINTGELF
>TRBV30|TRBJ2-3
AWKDTNTQY
>TRBV10-3|TRBJ1-5
AISEFTTNQPQH
>TRBV19|TRBJ1-5
ASKPPDSSVQPQH
>TRBV23-1|TRBJ1-5
ARRAAGRRESNQPQH
>TRBV19|TRBJ2-2
ASTSLGTYTGELF
>TRBV5-1|TRBJ2-7
ASSPTASGDLSYEQY
>TRBV4-3|TRBJ2-1
ASSQDGTRDSYYEQF
>TRBV25-1|TRBJ1-2
ASSPFSPGGVGGYT
>TRBV7-2|TRBJ2-7
ASSLGTSGEYEQY
>TRBV29-1|TRBJ2-1
SASLLGQGAINEQF
>TRBV30|TRBJ1-2
AQDRDSTKGYT
>TRBV7-2|TRBJ2-7
ASSLVQGDAEEQY
>TRBV29-1|TRBJ2-1
SATSGSSYNEQF
>TRBV29-1|TRBJ1-2
SVERGSSYGYT
>TRBV18|TRBJ2-1
ASSPWGANEQF
>TRBV18|TRBJ1-1
ASSSRENTEAF
>TRBV5-1|TRBJ2-1
ASSLEYEQF
>TRBV29-1|TRBJ2-1
SALAGASYNEQF
>TRBV5-1|TRBJ2-7
ASSLSGASSYEQY
>TRBV19|TRBJ2-3
ASSITGTSGAADTQY
>TRBV4-2|TRBJ2-7
ASSRVSSYEQY
>TRBV9|TRBJ2-3
ASSQESVTQY
>TRBV28|TRBJ1-5
ASDPRDQPQH
>TRBV19|TRBJ2-3
ASSVGRGDTQY
>TRBV30|TRBJ2-5
AWSVGGFAETQY
>TRBV4-3|TRBJ2-1
ASSRTGRNNEQF
>TRBV29-1|TRBJ2-1
SVERGVYNEQF
>TRBV4-3|TRBJ2-5
ASSQEGGAGETQY
>TRBV7-8|TRBJ1-1
ASSWDRANTEAF
>TRBV9|TRBJ1-2
ASSVGAGLYGYT
>TRBV7-2|TRBJ2-7
ASSPGVGYSEQY
>TRBV29-1|TRBJ2-5
SVARPRDQY
>TRBV11-2|TRBJ1-2
ASSRGEGTYGYT
>TRBV4-3|TRBJ2-1
ASSHGQGSPEQF